This T cell receptor beta chain was sequenced in a study of blood T cells in healthy people across ages. Broader study findings: With age, beta diversity per million T cells declined roughly linearly, significantly by 40 to 50. Calculation of diversity from one million T cells yielded estimates considered to be underestimates.

The table lists this clonotype with a few counts. As yet, its antigen is unknown. V was pared by 6 bases and J by 2 bases, with 13 bases between. CDR3 length: 13 amino acids. In germline, CDR1 is DFQATT, CDR2 SNEGSKA (reference sequence). Primed by a sample-barcoded 5' primer and a J-beta primer mix, a second PCR proceeded for 7 to 11 cycles. Carrying 12 random nucleotides, a template-switch adaptor labeled each individual cDNA molecule. TCRdb independently ran MiXCR on the 5' RACE reads; one entry per CDR3 protein. The sample lists about 1,000,000 distinct CDR3 sequences, roughly 45% occurring once. This clonotype was sampled from a woman aged 55-70 years in good health. V gene TRBV20-1 combines with J gene TRBJ2-5, with a weak D call TRBD2 (6 bases). Sequenced material: blood. The CDR3 coding sequence is TGCAGTGCGCAGACTAGAGGACAAGAGACCCAGTACTTC. Protein: CSAQTRGQETQYF.